Listed below are T cell receptor beta chains from one sample, sequenced in a study of monozygotic twins with inflammatory bowel disease. TCRdb re-called the 5' RACE reads and catalogs CDR3 proteins one per entry, DNA excluded. This listing includes around 140,000 distinct CDR3 sequences. Sequencing was performed on blood. The receptors stem from a human donor with ulcerative colitis or Crohn's disease, or a healthy co-twin of an affected twin (not recorded which). Each CDR3 is given with its conserved first and last residue. Fields, in order: CDR3 protein, J gene, V gene.

CDR3 protein: CSARDLAGVVYEQYF
J gene: TRBJ2-7
V gene: TRBV20-1

CDR3 protein: CASSLTGTSYEQYF
J gene: TRBJ2-7
V gene: TRBV11-2

CDR3 protein: CASSFLGLAGTDTQYF
J gene: TRBJ2-3
V gene: TRBV7-3

CDR3 protein: CASSRTGELKTQYF
J gene: TRBJ2-5
V gene: TRBV28

CDR3 protein: CASSQEALSLANYGYTF
J gene: TRBJ1-2
V gene: TRBV4-2

CDR3 protein: CAISGGQLDEQYF
J gene: TRBJ2-7
V gene: TRBV10-3

CDR3 protein: CASSLGQGGNTIYF
J gene: TRBJ1-3
V gene: TRBV5-4

CDR3 protein: CASSETGFGEQYF
J gene: TRBJ2-7
V gene: TRBV6-1

CDR3 protein: CASSFFLGGMNTEAFF
J gene: TRBJ1-1
V gene: TRBV12-1

CDR3 protein: CASSGQGGSETQYF
J gene: TRBJ2-5
V gene: TRBV19

CDR3 protein: CATSDVGGRERSYTF
J gene: TRBJ1-2
V gene: TRBV24-1

CDR3 protein: CASSSRTANTGELFF
J gene: TRBJ2-2
V gene: TRBV7-2

CDR3 protein: CSVAPSGDEQYF
J gene: TRBJ2-7
V gene: TRBV29-1

CDR3 protein: CANEVGSEQYF
J gene: TRBJ2-7
V gene: TRBV7-9

CDR3 protein: CSTRESVSGNTIYF
J gene: TRBJ1-3
V gene: TRBV20-1

CDR3 protein: CAISSDEAGQHYNEQFF
J gene: TRBJ2-1
V gene: TRBV10-3

CDR3 protein: CSARQDLRGTGELFF
J gene: TRBJ2-2
V gene: TRBV20-1

CDR3 protein: CASSFADRSYNEQFF
J gene: TRBJ2-1
V gene: TRBV11-2

CDR3 protein: CASSWDIQETQYF
J gene: TRBJ2-5
V gene: TRBV5-1

CDR3 protein: CASSEPGDTQYF
J gene: TRBJ2-3
V gene: TRBV2